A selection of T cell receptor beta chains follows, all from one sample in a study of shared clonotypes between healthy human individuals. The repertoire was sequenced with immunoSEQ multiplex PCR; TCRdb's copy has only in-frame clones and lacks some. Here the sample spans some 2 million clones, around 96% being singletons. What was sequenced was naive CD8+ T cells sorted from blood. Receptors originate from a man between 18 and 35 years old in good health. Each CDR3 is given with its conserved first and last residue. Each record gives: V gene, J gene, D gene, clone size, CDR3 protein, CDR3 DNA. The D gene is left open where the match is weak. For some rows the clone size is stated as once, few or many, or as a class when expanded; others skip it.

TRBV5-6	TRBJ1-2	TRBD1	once	CASSFIGGANGYTF	TGTGCCAGCAGCTTTATAGGGGGCGCTAATGGCTACACCTTC
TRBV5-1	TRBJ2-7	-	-	CASSPRIGYEQYF	TGCGCCAGCAGTCCCCGGATTGGGTACGAGCAGTACTTC
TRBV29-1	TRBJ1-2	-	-	CSVERSNGYTF	TGCAGCGTTGAACGCTCGAATGGCTACACCTTC
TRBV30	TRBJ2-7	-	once	CAWTTGSYEQYF	TGTGCCTGGACGACAGGCTCCTACGAGCAGTACTTC
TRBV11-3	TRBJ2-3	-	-	CASSFGTDTQYF	TGTGCCAGCAGCTTTGGTACAGATACGCAGTATTTT
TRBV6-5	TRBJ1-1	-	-	CASSIQGTNTEAFF	TGTGCCAGCAGCATACAGGGAACCAACACTGAAGCTTTCTTT
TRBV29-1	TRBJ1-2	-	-	CSGRANYGYTF	TGCAGCGGGAGGGCTAACTATGGCTACACCTTC
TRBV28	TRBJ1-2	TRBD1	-	CASSRTTGEVGYTF	TGTGCCAGCAGCCGAACGACAGGGGAGGTCGGCTACACCTTC
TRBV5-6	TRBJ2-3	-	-	CASSLGGADTQYF	TGTGCCAGCAGCTTGGGGGGAGCAGATACGCAGTATTTT
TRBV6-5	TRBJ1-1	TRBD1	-	CASSYGQANTEAFF	TGTGCCAGCAGTTATGGACAGGCTAACACTGAAGCTTTCTTT
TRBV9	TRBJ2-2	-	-	CASSVTGGHLAGELFF	TGTGCCAGCAGCGTAACCGGGGGCCATTTAGCAGGGGAGCTGTTTTTT
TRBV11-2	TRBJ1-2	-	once	CASSFSNIGYYGYTF	TGTGCCAGCAGCTTTAGTAATATCGGCTACTATGGCTACACCTTC
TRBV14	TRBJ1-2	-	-	CASSFSYDSGTGGYTF	TGTGCCAGCAGCTTCTCGTATGATTCAGGGACCGGGGGCTACACCTTC
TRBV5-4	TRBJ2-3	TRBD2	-	CASSPLAGGSTDTQYF	TGTGCCAGCAGCCCCTTAGCGGGAGGTAGCACAGATACGCAGTATTTT
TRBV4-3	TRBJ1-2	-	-	CASSQSPGAHGYTF	TGCGCCAGCAGCCAATCCCCGGGGGCCCATGGCTACACCTTC
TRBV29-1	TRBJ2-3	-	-	CSVEDLGTPYSTQYF	TGCAGCGTTGAAGATCTCGGGACCCCGTATAGTACGCAGTATTTT
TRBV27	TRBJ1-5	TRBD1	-	CASRGQGAQPQHF	TGTGCCAGCAGGGGACAGGGGGCTCAGCCCCAGCATTTT
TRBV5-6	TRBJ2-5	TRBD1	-	CASSYGTGVETQYF	TGTGCCAGCAGCTACGGGACAGGGGTGGAGACCCAGTACTTC
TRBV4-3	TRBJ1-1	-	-	CASSQDKGLSGAEAFF	TGCGCCAGCAGCCAAGATAAGGGGCTCTCAGGGGCTGAAGCTTTCTTT
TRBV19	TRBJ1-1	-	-	CASSISASEAFF	TGTGCCAGTAGTATTAGTGCCAGTGAAGCTTTCTTT
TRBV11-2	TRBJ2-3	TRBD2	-	CASSLVAGGEQYF	TGTGCCAGCAGCTTAGTGGCGGGGGGGGAGCAGTATTTT
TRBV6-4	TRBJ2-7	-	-	CASIRSPTYEQYF	TGTGCCAGCATAAGGTCTCCGACGTACGAGCAGTACTTC
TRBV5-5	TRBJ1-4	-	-	CASSTPSTGTGWNEKLFF	TGTGCCAGCAGCACGCCTAGTACAGGGACGGGGTGGAATGAAAAACTGTTTTTT
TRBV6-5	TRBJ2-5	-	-	CASSYLNSQETQYF	TGTGCCAGCAGTTACTTAAACAGCCAAGAGACCCAGTACTTC
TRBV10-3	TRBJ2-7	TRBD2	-	CATDLMGASGSDEQYF	TGTGCCACCGACCTTATGGGCGCTAGCGGGAGTGACGAGCAGTACTTC
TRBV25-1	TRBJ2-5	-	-	CASSDPEGVGETQYF	TGTGCCAGCAGTGACCCGGAGGGCGTAGGGGAGACCCAGTACTTC
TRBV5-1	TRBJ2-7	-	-	CASSLVGGPVNEQYF	TGCGCCAGCAGCTTGGTAGGGGGGCCGGTCAACGAGCAGTACTTC
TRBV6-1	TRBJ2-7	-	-	CAQEARAPSYEQYF	TGTGCCCAGGAGGCCAGGGCTCCTTCCTACGAGCAGTACTTC
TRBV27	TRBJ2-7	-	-	CASSLGGHLYEQYF	TGTGCCAGCAGTTTAGGCGGACACCTCTACGAGCAGTACTTC
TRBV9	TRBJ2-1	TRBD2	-	CASSVAPRLSGTCNEQFF	TGTGCCAGCAGCGTGGCCCCTCGACTAAGCGGGACCTGCAATGAGCAGTTCTTC
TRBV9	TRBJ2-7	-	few	CASSVGDTYEQYF	TGTGCCAGCAGCGTAGGTGACACCTACGAGCAGTACTTC
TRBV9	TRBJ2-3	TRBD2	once	CASSEGTIPDTQYF	TGTGCCAGCAGCGAGGGGACTATTCCAGATACGCAGTATTTT
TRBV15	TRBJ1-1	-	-	CATSLEDDTEAFF	TGTGCCACCAGCTTAGAGGACGACACTGAAGCTTTCTTT
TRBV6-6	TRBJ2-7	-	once	CASSPDLPTLRPEQYF	TGTGCCAGCAGTCCCGACCTACCGACCTTACGACCGGAGCAGTACTTC
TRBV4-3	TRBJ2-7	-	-	CASSQDLKQGSYEQYF	TGCGCCAGCAGCCAAGATCTTAAACAGGGCTCCTACGAGCAGTACTTC
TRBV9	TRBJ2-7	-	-	CASSDDSYEQYF	TGTGCCAGCAGTGACGACTCCTACGAGCAGTACTTC
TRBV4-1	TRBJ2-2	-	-	CASSQVQGGTGELFF	TGCGCCAGCAGCCAAGTGCAGGGGGGGACCGGGGAGCTGTTTTTT
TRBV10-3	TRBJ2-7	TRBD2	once	CAISGEGNDPYEQYF	TGTGCCATCAGTGGGGAGGGGAACGACCCCTACGAGCAGTACTTC
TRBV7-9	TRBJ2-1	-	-	CASSLAQGVRFEQFF	TGTGCCAGCAGCTTAGCACAGGGCGTTCGCTTTGAGCAGTTCTTC
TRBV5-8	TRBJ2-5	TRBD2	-	CASLGLADQETQYF	TGTGCCAGCCTAGGGCTAGCGGACCAAGAGACCCAGTACTTC
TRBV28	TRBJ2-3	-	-	CASRRGGTDTQYF	TGTGCCAGCAGACGGGGAGGCACAGATACGCAGTATTTT
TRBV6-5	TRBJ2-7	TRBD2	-	CASSYREGLNEQYF	TGTGCCAGCAGTTACCGGGAGGGCCTCAACGAGCAGTACTTC
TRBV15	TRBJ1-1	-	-	CATSAGWNTEAFF	TGTGCCACCAGCGCGGGTTGGAACACTGAAGCTTTCTTT
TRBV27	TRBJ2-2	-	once	CASSTLPGELFF	TGTGCCAGCAGTACCCTACCCGGGGAGCTGTTTTTT
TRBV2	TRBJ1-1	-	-	CASSADGNTEAFF	TGTGCCAGCAGCGCCGACGGGAACACTGAAGCTTTCTTT
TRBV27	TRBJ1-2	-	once	CASSLVAADYGYTF	TGTGCCAGCAGTTTAGTCGCGGCTGACTATGGCTACACCTTC
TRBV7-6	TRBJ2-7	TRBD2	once	CASSLVRMKDGRHVEQYF	TGTGCCAGCAGCTTAGTAAGAATGAAGGACGGGAGGCACGTCGAGCAGTACTTC
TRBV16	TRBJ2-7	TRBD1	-	CASSQSPGTGGYEQYF	TGTGCCAGCAGCCAATCTCCCGGGACAGGGGGCTACGAGCAGTACTTC
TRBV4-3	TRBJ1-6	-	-	CASSQEDDLYNSPLHF	TGCGCCAGCAGCCAAGAAGACGACCTCTATAATTCACCCCTCCACTTT
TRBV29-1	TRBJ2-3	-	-	CSARDGLDTQYF	TGCAGCGCCCGGGACGGACTCGATACGCAGTATTTT
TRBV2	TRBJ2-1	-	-	CASSEFGNEQFF	TGTGCCAGCAGTGAATTCGGCAATGAGCAGTTCTTC
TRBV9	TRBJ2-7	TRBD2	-	CASSVGEREKDGGYEQYF	TGTGCCAGCAGCGTAGGAGAGCGGGAGAAGGATGGGGGCTACGAGCAGTACTTC
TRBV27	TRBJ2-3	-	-	CASLVGGTQYF	TGTGCCAGTTTGGTGGGGGGTACGCAGTATTTT
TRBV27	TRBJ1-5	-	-	CASRLSPGQPQHF	TGTGCCAGCAGACTGTCCCCGGGTCAGCCCCAGCATTTT
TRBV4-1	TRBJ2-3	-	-	CASSQAPITDTQYF	TGCGCCAGCAGCCAAGCCCCAATCACGGATACGCAGTATTTT
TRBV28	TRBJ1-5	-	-	CASTVPGGWNQPQHF	TGTGCCAGCACGGTGCCTGGCGGTTGGAATCAGCCCCAGCATTTT